The 8 T cell receptor beta chains below all came from one sample that was sequenced in a study of T cells after yellow fever vaccination. TCRdb re-derived calls from the 5' RACE reads in MiXCR, one entry per CDR3 protein. The sample has 300,000 or so distinct CDR3 sequences, 6.8% seen once. This specimen was PBMCs, taken about 41 days after the first yellow fever vaccination. These receptors were obtained from a man aged 18 to 30 who received the YFV17D yellow fever vaccine.

This clonotype was observed a few times. The chain employs TRBV7-2 and TRBJ2-3; 7 nucleotides align to TRBD1. The CDR3 is 13 residues long. Looked up from germline, CDR1 is SGHTA and CDR2 is FQGNSA. Losses at the gene ends were 7 bases for V and 5 bases for J; bases not matched to a gene: 6. Here the CDR3 DNA reads TGTGCCAGCAACCGACAGGGCCGAGATACGCAGTATTTT. This encodes CASNRQGRDTQYF.

This clonotype was recorded at least ten times. In DNA, the CDR3 is TGTGCCAGCAGCTTGGGGTGGTTACTGCAGTTCTTC. It is translated as CASSLGWLLQFF. The chain links TRBV5-6 to TRBJ2-1; D remains ambiguous. The CDR3 is 12 amino acids. Germline loops: CDR1 SGHDT, CDR2 YYEEEE. The ends were cut back, 0 bases at V and 12 bases at J, with 10 bases in the middle.

V gene TRBV28 combines with J gene TRBJ1-4; D is uncertain. Germline V gives CDR1 MDHEN, CDR2 SYDVKM. V shed 6 bases and J shed 1 base, with 9 bases lying between them. The CDR3 sequence is 14 residues long. The CDR3 region has the DNA TGTGCCAGCAGATCGCCAGGAACTAATGAAAAACTGTTTTTT. Translation: CASRSPGTNEKLFF.

This clonotype was counted a few times. The chain is built from TRBV20-1 and TRBJ2-2; 7 nucleotides agree with TRBD2. This CDR3 has 13 amino acids. Germline V gives CDR1 DFQATT, CDR2 SNEGSKA (reference sequence). V was pared by 6 bases and J by 3 bases, with 4 bases of the junction left unmatched. CDR3 sequence: CSAVAGDTGELFF. As DNA, the CDR3 is TGCAGTGCCGTGGCGGGGGACACCGGGGAGCTGTTTTTT.

The V gene is TRBV7-8, the J gene TRBJ2-3; 15 bases fit TRBD2. Unmatched junction bases numbered 4, after V lost 3 bases and J lost 6 bases. In germline, CDR1 is SGHVS, CDR2 FQNEAQ. The CDR3 contains 16 residues. The CDR3 sequence: CASSFGTSGGRDTQYF. CDR3 nucleotide sequence: TGTGCCAGCAGCTTTGGGACTAGCGGGGGGAGGGATACGCAGTATTTT.

The J gene is TRBJ1-1, the V gene TRBV6-1, with 11 bases matching TRBD1. Germline values: CDR1 MNHNS, CDR2 SASEGT. This CDR3 has 14 residues. Losses at the gene ends were 6 bases for V and 4 bases for J; bases not matched to a gene: 4. The CDR3 loop reads CASSRDRGATEAFF. CDR3 sequence (DNA): TGTGCCAGCAGCCGGGACAGGGGGGCCACTGAAGCTTTCTTT.

The genes are TRBV20-1 and TRBJ2-2; possibly TRBD1 for D (6 bases). The CDR3 is 15 amino acids. V was shortened by 0 bases and J by 3 bases, with 11 bases between the two germline ends. Per germline, CDR1 DFQATT and CDR2 SNEGSKA (reference sequence). The CDR3 DNA follows: TGCAGTGCTAGAGATCTTAGGGGGTACACCGGGGAGCTGTTTTTT. Translation: CSARDLRGYTGELFF.

There are many counts of this clonotype. J is TRBJ2-1 and V is TRBV12-3 or TRBV12-4, with 11 bases lining up with TRBD2. This CDR3 is built from 15 residues. Unmatched junction bases numbered 2, after V lost 5 bases and J lost 2 bases. CDR3 nucleotides: TGTGCCAGCAGTACTAGCGGGGGTGCCTACAATGAGCAGTTCTTC. Translating gives CASSTSGGAYNEQFF.